What follows are 25 T cell receptor beta chains derived from one specimen sequenced in a study of graft-versus-host responses after intestinal transplantation. Clones were read by immunoSEQ multiplex PCR, and TCRdb kept only the in-frame ones, dropping some. The sample lists about 6,800 clones, about 26% occurring once. The sequences come from alloreactive CD4+ T cells from a mixed lymphocyte reaction culture, collected before intestinal transplant. The subset is: CFSE-low proliferating T cells sorted from approximately 6-day pre-transplant mixed lymphocyte reaction (GvH or HvG direction). These receptors all come from a human patient who received an intestinal transplant.

This clone was recorded a few times. One junction end disagrees with the germline gene, perhaps due to a read error. The chain uses TRBV7-9 and TRBJ1-2; D call uncertain. The CDR3 has 12 residues. From germline, CDR1 is SEHNR and CDR2 FQNEAQ (reference sequence). CDR3 residues: CASSFRPGPPTF. CDR3 sequence (DNA): TGTGCCAGCAGCTTCCGACCGGGCCCGCCGACTTTC.

By sample share, this clone is medium-sized. CDR3 loop: CASSPLRPYNEQFF. As DNA, the CDR3 is TGTGCCAGCAGCCCCCTCCGGCCCTACAATGAGCAGTTCTTC. V gene TRBV7-8 combines with J gene TRBJ2-1; D unclear. The CDR3 runs to 14 residues. In germline, CDR1 is SGHVS, CDR2 FQNEAQ. V was trimmed by 5 bases and J by 2 bases, leaving 10 bases between them.

This sequence joins TRBV6-5 and TRBJ2-3; TRBD2 agrees at 11 bases. Looked up from germline, CDR1 is MNHEY and CDR2 is SVGAGI. The junction had 8 bases not matched to a gene; V was cut back by 9 bases and J by 3 bases. CDR3 length equals 15 residues. Here the CDR3 reads CASPLAGGPTDTQYF. The DNA for the CDR3 is TGTGCCAGTCCGTTAGCGGGAGGGCCAACAGATACGCAGTATTTT.

The chain combines TRBV6-5 with TRBJ2-7; no clear D. The CDR3 spans 16 residues. Germline V gives CDR1 MNHEY, CDR2 SVGAGI. The V end lost 0 bases, the J end lost 2 bases, and 14 bases lay between the germline ends. The CDR3 sequence: CASSYSKLGSTYEQYF. CDR3 coding DNA: TGTGCCAGCAGTTACTCGAAATTGGGGTCCACCTACGAGCAGTACTTC.

This clone occurred a few times. This chain uses TRBV7-9 with TRBJ1-2, with no clear D. CDR3 length: 11 amino acids. V was shortened by 3 bases and J by 4 bases, with 3 bases between the two germline ends. The germline gives CDR1 SEHNR, CDR2 FQNEAQ (reference sequence). The CDR3 loop is CASSFGYGYTF. In DNA, the CDR3 is TGTGCCAGCAGCTTCGGCTATGGCTACACCTTC. The entire variable domain, with the rest obtained from reference TRBV7-9 and TRBJ1-2, is as follows: DTGVSQNPRHKITKRGQNVTFRCDPISEHNRLYWYRQTLGQGPEFLTYFQNEAQLEKSRLLSDRFSAERPKGSFSTLEIQRTEQGDSAMYLCASSFGYGYTFGSGTRLTVV.

V is TRBV18 and J is TRBJ2-7; D unclear. In germline, CDR1 is KGHSH, CDR2 LQKENI. V lost 3 bases and J 5 bases, leaving 11 bases between the germline ends. The CDR3 extends over 13 amino acids. CDR3 protein: CASSPLNGNEQYF. CDR3 nucleotide sequence: TGTGCCAGCTCACCCCTAAACGGCAACGAGCAGTACTTC.

This clone has only a few counts. The chain links TRBV5-1 to TRBJ1-1, with D unclear. This CDR3 has 14 amino acids. Between the trimmed V and J ends, which lost 0 bases and 1 base, there was a span of 7 bases. The germline gives CDR1 SGHRS, CDR2 YFSETQ. CDR3 region: CASSLGQANTEAFF. The CDR3 DNA reads TGCGCCAGCAGCTTGGGTCAGGCGAACACTGAAGCTTTCTTT.

This clone was observed a handful of times. The chain carries TRBV14 and TRBJ2-6, with D unclear. This CDR3 region has 19 residues. Trimming took 1 base from V and 1 from J, leaving 17 bases between them. Germline assignment: CDR1 SGHDN and CDR2 FVKESK. The DNA for the CDR3 is TGTGCCAGCAGCCAAGTTTTACACCTCTCGGTTTCTGGGGCCAACGTCCTGACTTTC. Its translation: CASSQVLHLSVSGANVLTF.

This clone was counted a few times. The chain is built from TRBV30 and TRBJ1-6; no firm D call. The germline V gene has CDR1 GTSNPN and CDR2 SVGIG (reference sequence). The V and J ends lost 1 base and 8 bases respectively, with 12 bases between them. This CDR3 is 14 amino acids long. The CDR3 coding sequence is TGTGCCTGGAGTGCGGGGTTGGCCTATTCACCCCTCCACTTT. Its translation is CAWSAGLAYSPLHF. The whole variable domain, remainder taken from reference TRBV30 and TRBJ1-6, is SQTIHQWPATLVQPVGSPLSLECTVEGTSNPNLYWYRQAAGRGLQLLFYSVGIGQISSEVPQNLSASRPQDRQFILSSKKLLLSDSGFYLCAWSAGLAYSPLHFGNGTRLTVT.

In its sample, this clone was seen a few times. The CDR3 DNA follows: TGTGCCAGTAGTCCCCGGACCGTATCCTCACCCCTCCACTTT. Its protein is CASSPRTVSSPLHF. This chain links TRBV19 with TRBJ1-6; no definite D call. The CDR3 loop spans 14 amino acids. Trimming removed 5 bases at V and 10 bases at J, with 15 bases between. CDR1 and CDR2 from the germline V gene are LNHDA and SQIVND (reference sequence).

The chain couples TRBV30 to TRBJ2-4; D not certain. With 3 bases removed from V and 6 bases from J, the gap between germline ends came to 12 bases. Germline assignment: CDR1 GTSNPN and CDR2 SVGIG (reference sequence). The CDR3 consists of 13 residues. CDR3 sequence reads: CAWSDPRRNIQYF. DNA for the CDR3: TGTGCCTGGAGCGACCCAAGGCGAAACATTCAGTACTTC.

In this sample, this clone turned up a few times. The chain joins TRBV27 to TRBJ2-1; perhaps TRBD1 as D (6 bases). The CDR3 spans 15 residues. Germline V CDR1 and CDR2: MNHEY, SMNVEV (reference sequence). The ends were cut back, 5 bases at V and 2 bases at J, with 13 bases in the middle. As DNA, the CDR3 is TGTGCCAGCAGTCCCCGGGACATCCCCTACAATGAGCAGTTCTTC. It yields the protein CASSPRDIPYNEQFF.

Of note for this clone: It is likely a read error: a sequence one base away is far more abundant. V usage is TRBV18 and J usage is TRBJ1-5; 9 positions agree with TRBD1. Germline V gene data show CDR1 as KGHSH and CDR2 as LQKENI. The CDR3 length is 16 residues. CDR3 sequence reads: CASPPSGTGLNQPQHF. For the CDR3, the DNA is TGTGCCAGCCCACCCTCGGGGACAGGGCTTAATCAGCCCCAGCATTTT. The full variable domain, with the rest looked up from reference TRBV18 and TRBJ1-5, is NAGVMQNPRHLVRRRGQEARLRCSPMKGHSHVYWYRQLPEEGLKFMVYLQKENIIDESGMPKERFSAEFPKEGPSILRIQQVVRGDSAAYFCASPPSGTGLNQPQHFGDGTRLSIL.

V usage is TRBV5-4 and J usage is TRBJ2-1; D is perhaps TRBD1 (6 bases). Per germline, CDR1 SGHNT and CDR2 YYREEE (reference sequence). The CDR3 has 15 residues. V was pared by 2 bases and J by 6 bases, with 15 bases between. The CDR3 is CASSFFQGPFNEQFF. CDR3 DNA: TGTGCCAGCAGCTTCTTTCAGGGGCCTTTCAATGAGCAGTTCTTC.

V and J are TRBV7-6 and TRBJ1-1; no clear D gene. Germline V gene lookup returns CDR1 SGHVS and CDR2 FNYEAQ. The CDR3 loop spans 12 amino acids. V dropped 5 bases and J dropped 11 bases, with 15 bases sitting between them. In nucleotides, the CDR3 is TGTGCCAGCAGCCCCCTATGGGTTTCGGCTTTCTTT. This gives the protein CASSPLWVSAFF.

The genes are TRBV19 and TRBJ1-5; TRBD1 might be the D (6 bases). This CDR3 has 16 amino acids. V shed 7 bases and J shed 1 base, with 17 bases lying between them. CDR1 LNHDA and CDR2 SQIVND come from the germline V gene (reference sequence). The CDR3 protein is CASIISGAPSNQPQHF. For the CDR3, the DNA is TGTGCCAGTATTATTTCGGGGGCGCCGAGCAATCAGCCCCAGCATTTT.

With respect to this clone: The sample holds other DNA sequences that translate to the same CDR3. The CDR3 reads CASSGLILAGGWNEQFF. CDR3 nucleotide sequence: TGTGCCAGCAGTGGTTTGATACTAGCGGGAGGTTGGAATGAGCAGTTCTTC. The chain recombines TRBV7-9 with TRBJ2-1; TRBD2 matches at 12 bases. The junction had 13 bases not matched to a gene; V was cut back by 6 bases and J by 7 bases. Looked up from germline, CDR1 is SEHNR and CDR2 is FQNEAQ (reference sequence). The length of the CDR3 is 17 residues.

Points on this clone: One junction end does not reproduce the germline sequence, and a read error may be involved. Distinct nucleotide sequences in the sample also encode this CDR3. V usage is TRBV7-2 and J usage is TRBJ2-5; D is unclear. CDR3 length: 15 amino acids. Germline lookup yields CDR1 SGHTA and CDR2 FQGNSA. The chain's CDR3 is CASSWVVKHGETQYF. DNA of the CDR3: TGCGCCAGCAGCTGGGTTGTCAAGCATGGGGAGACCCAGTACTTC.

The rearrangement joins TRBV6-6 to TRBJ2-7; D is perhaps TRBD1 or TRBD2 (5 bases each). Between the trimmed V and J ends, which lost 5 bases and 3 bases, there was a span of 17 bases. The CDR3 contains 15 residues. Germline V CDR1 and CDR2: MNHNY, SVGAGI (reference sequence). CDR3 loop: CASSRGGLPLYEQYF. The CDR3 DNA is TGTGCCAGCAGTAGGGGCGGGCTGCCCCTCTACGAGCAGTACTTC.

Comments on this clone: A read error may produce the germline difference seen at one junction end. V and J are TRBV7-7 and TRBJ1-3; 9 nucleotides match TRBD1. Germline CDR1 SSHAT, CDR2 FNYEAQ (reference sequence). The CDR3 contains 15 residues. The chain's CDR3 is CASSLGTGLLNTIYF. The CDR3 DNA follows: TGTGCTAGCAGCTTAGGGACAGGGTTGCTCAACACCATATATTTT.

There are a few counts of this clone. The rearrangement joins TRBV6-1 to TRBJ2-1; the D call may be TRBD1 or TRBD2 (5 bases each). V dropped 10 bases and J dropped 3 bases, with 16 bases sitting between them. The length of the CDR3 is 14 residues. In germline, CDR1 is MNHNS, CDR2 SASEGT. CDR3 in amino acids: CATDSRDVYNEQFF. In nucleotides, the CDR3 is TGTGCCACCGATTCCCGGGACGTCTACAATGAGCAGTTCTTC.

This clone is medium-sized in the sample. The CDR3 sequence: CASSLEAETVGYF. DNA for the CDR3: TGCGCCAGCAGCTTGGAGGCGGAAACAGTAGGGTACTTC. The chain is built from TRBV5-1 and TRBJ2-7; D ambiguous. Per the germline V gene, CDR1 is SGHRS and CDR2 is YFSETQ. Trimming removed 0 bases at V and 12 bases at J, with 16 bases between. CDR3 length: 13 residues.

This clone was observed a few times. This chain uses TRBV7-9 with TRBJ2-7, with a weak D call TRBD1 (7 bases). The length of the CDR3 is 14 residues. V shed 1 base and J shed 7 bases, with 14 bases lying between them. Germline CDR1 and CDR2: SEHNR and FQNEAQ (reference sequence). CDR3 coding DNA: TGTGCCAGCAGCTTAGAGGGGGCCGGGAGAGAGCAGTACTTC. Residues: CASSLEGAGREQYF.

The table lists this clone with a few counts. The rearrangement uses TRBV6-5 and TRBJ2-2; D could derive from TRBD1 or TRBD2 (6 bases each). V dropped 1 base and J dropped 5 bases, with 11 bases sitting between them. CDR1 and CDR2 (germline): MNHEY, SVGAGI. CDR3 length: 15 residues. CDR3 protein: CASSYWGAYTGELFF. The CDR3 bases are TGTGCCAGCAGTTACTGGGGGGCTTATACCGGGGAGCTGTTTTTT.

V and J are TRBV2 and TRBJ1-1; weak D call: TRBD1 (6 bases). Germline V gene data show CDR1 as SNHLY and CDR2 as FYNNEI. This CDR3 comprises 12 residues. Deletions cut 4 bases from V and 8 bases from J, with 11 bases between. For the CDR3, the DNA is TGTGCCAGCAGTGGGAGGGGGGGGGAAGCTTTCTTT. This gives the protein CASSGRGGEAFF.